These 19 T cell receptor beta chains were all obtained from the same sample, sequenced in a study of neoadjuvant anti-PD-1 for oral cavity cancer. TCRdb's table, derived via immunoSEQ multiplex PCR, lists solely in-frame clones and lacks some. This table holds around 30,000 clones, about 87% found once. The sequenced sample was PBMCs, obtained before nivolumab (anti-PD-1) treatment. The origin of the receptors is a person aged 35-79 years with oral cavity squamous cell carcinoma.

CDR3 coding DNA: TGCGCCAGCAGTGCTAGCGGGGGGTTGGGTGAGCAGTTCTTC. Translated: CASSASGGLGEQFF. The V and J genes are TRBV10-1 and TRBJ2-1; 11 bases are shared with TRBD2. The V segment lost 4 bases and the J segment 9 bases; nucleotides outside the gene matches: 5. Germline CDR1 WNHNN, CDR2 SYGVQD (reference sequence). CDR3 length: 14 amino acids.

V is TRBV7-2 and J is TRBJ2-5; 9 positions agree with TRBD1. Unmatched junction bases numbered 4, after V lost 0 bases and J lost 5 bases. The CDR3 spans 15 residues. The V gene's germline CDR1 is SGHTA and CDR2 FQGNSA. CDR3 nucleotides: TGTGCCAGCAGCTTAGCACAGGGGGCGCAGGAGACCCAGTACTTC. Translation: CASSLAQGAQETQYF.

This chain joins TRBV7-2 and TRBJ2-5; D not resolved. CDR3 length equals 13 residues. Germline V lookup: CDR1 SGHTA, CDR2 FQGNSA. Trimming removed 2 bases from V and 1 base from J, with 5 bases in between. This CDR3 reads CASSLTLQETQYF. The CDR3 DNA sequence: TGTGCCAGCAGCTTAACCCTCCAAGAGACCCAGTACTTC.

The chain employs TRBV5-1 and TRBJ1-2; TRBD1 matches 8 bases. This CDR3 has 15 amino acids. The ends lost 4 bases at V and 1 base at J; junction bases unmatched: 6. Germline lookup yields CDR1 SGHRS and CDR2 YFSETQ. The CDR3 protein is CASSPLTGVNYGYTF. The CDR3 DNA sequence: TGCGCCAGCAGCCCTCTGACAGGGGTTAACTATGGCTACACCTTC.

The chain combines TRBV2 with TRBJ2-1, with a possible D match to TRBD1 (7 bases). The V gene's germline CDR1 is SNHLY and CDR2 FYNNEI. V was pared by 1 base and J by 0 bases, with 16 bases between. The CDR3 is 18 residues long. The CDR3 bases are TGTGCCAGCAGTGAAGTGGGGGGACAGACTAGCTCCTACAATGAGCAGTTCTTC. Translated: CASSEVGGQTSSYNEQFF.

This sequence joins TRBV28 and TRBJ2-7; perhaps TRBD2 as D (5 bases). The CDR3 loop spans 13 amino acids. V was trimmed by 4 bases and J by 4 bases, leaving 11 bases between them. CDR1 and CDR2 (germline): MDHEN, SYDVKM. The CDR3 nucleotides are TGTGCCAGCAGTTCCCCGAGGGAATACGAGCAGTACTTC. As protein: CASSSPREYEQYF.

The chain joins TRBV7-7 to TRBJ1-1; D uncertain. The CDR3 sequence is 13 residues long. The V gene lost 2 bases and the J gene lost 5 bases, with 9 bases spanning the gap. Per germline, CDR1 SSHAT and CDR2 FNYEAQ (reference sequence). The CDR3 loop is CASSLSQGTEAFF. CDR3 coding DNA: TGTGCCAGCAGCTTATCCCAAGGGACTGAAGCTTTCTTT.

Here the CDR3 reads CASSLSGSEQPQHF. The CDR3, as DNA: TGTGCCAGCAGCTTAAGCGGTAGTGAGCAGCCCCAGCATTTT. The V and J genes are TRBV7-9 and TRBJ1-5; D is undetermined. With 2 bases removed from V and 7 bases from J, the gap between germline ends came to 12 bases. The V gene's germline CDR1 is SEHNR and CDR2 FQNEAQ (reference sequence). This CDR3 spans 14 amino acids.

The CDR3 loop is CASSMGGDQPQHF. The CDR3 DNA is TGTGCCAGTAGTATGGGGGGAGATCAGCCCCAGCATTTT. The chain recombines TRBV19 with TRBJ1-5; tentatively, D is TRBD1 (5 bases). The V end was cut by 3 bases, the J end by 5 bases, with 8 bases between. This CDR3 contains 13 residues. The germline V gene encodes CDR1 LNHDA and CDR2 SQIVND (reference sequence). Together with reference TRBV19 and TRBJ1-5, the CDR3 gives the full variable domain: DGGITQSPKYLFRKEGQNVTLSCEQNLNHDAMYWYRQDPGQGLRLIYYSQIVNDFQKGDIAEGYSVSREKKESFPLTVTSAQKNPTAFYLCASSMGGDQPQHFGDGTRLSIL.

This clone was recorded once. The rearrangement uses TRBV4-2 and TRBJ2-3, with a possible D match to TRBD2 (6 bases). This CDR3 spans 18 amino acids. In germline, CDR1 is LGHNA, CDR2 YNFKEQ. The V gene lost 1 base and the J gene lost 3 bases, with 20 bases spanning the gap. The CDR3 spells CASSQVTGASRGTDTQYF. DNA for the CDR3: TGTGCCAGCAGCCAAGTAACGGGCGCGAGTCGGGGGACAGATACGCAGTATTTT.

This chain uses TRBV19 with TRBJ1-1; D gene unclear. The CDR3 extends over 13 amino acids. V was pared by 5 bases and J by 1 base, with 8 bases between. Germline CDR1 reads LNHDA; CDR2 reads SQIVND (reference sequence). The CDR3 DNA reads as TGTGCCAGTAGTTCCTCAAAGAACACTGAAGCTTTCTTT. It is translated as CASSSSKNTEAFF.

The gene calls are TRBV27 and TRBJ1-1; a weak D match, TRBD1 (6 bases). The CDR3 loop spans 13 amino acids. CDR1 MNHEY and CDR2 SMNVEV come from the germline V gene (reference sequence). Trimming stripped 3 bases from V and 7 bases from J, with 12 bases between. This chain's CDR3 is CASSFFGQNEAFF. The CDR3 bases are TGTGCCAGCAGTTTCTTCGGACAGAATGAAGCTTTCTTT.

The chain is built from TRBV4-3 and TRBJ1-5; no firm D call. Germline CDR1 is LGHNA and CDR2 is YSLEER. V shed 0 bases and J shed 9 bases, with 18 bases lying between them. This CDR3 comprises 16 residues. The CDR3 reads CASSQDSGAGRGPQHF. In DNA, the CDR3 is TGCGCCAGCAGCCAAGATTCAGGAGCTGGGCGGGGGCCCCAGCATTTT.

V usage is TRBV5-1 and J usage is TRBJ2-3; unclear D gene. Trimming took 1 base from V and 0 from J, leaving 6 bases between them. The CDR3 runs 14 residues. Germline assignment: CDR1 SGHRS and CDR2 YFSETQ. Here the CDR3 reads CASSLLTSTDTQYF. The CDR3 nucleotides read TGCGCCAGCAGCTTGCTAACTAGCACAGATACGCAGTATTTT.

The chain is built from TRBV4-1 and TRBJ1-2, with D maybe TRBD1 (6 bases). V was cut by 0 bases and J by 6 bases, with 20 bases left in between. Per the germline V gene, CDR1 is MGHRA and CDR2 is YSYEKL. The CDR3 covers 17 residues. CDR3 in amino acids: CASSQDLGSGGNNGYTF. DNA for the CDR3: TGCGCCAGCAGCCAAGATCTCGGTTCCGGGGGCAACAATGGCTACACCTTC.

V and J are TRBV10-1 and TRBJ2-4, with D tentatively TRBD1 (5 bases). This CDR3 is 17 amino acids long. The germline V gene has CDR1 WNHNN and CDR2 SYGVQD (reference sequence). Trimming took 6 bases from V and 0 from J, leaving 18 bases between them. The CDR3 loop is CASRDPAGLIAKNIQYF. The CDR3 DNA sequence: TGCGCCAGCAGGGACCCGGCAGGGCTTATAGCCAAAAACATTCAGTACTTC.

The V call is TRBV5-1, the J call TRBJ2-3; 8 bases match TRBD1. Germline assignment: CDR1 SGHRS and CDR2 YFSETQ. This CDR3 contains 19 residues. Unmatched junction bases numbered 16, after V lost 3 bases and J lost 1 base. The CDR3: CASSSLGTGGGLGTDTQYF. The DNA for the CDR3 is TGCGCCAGCAGCTCGTTGGGGACAGGAGGTGGGTTGGGCACAGATACGCAGTATTTT.

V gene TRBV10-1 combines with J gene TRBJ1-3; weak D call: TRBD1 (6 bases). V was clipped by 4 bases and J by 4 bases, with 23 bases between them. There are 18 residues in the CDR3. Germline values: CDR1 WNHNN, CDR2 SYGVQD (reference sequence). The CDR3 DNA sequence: TGCGCCAGCAGTGTTGAACTGACAGGACGGAGCCAAGGAAACACCATATATTTT. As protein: CASSVELTGRSQGNTIYF.

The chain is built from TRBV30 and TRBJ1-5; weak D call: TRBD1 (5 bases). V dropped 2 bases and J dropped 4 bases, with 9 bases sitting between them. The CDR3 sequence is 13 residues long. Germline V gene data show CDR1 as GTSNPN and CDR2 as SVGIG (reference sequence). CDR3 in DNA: TGTGCCTGGAGTTTTGGGGGGAATCAGCCCCAGCATTTT. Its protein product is CAWSFGGNQPQHF.